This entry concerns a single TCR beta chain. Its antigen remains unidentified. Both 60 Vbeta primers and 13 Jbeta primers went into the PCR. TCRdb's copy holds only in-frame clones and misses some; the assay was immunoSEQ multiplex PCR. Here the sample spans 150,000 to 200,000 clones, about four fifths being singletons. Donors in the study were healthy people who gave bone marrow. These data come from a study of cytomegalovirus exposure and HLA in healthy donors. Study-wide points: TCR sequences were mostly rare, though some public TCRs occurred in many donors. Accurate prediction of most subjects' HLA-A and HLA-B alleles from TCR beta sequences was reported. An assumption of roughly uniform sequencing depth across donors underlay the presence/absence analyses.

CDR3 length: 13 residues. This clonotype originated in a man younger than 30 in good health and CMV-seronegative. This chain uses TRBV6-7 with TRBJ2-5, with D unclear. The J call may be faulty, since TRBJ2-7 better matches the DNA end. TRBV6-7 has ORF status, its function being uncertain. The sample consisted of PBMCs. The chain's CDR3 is CASSYWASYEQYF. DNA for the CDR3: TGTGCCAGCAGTTACTGGGCCTCCTACGAGCAGTACTTC.